This T cell receptor beta chain was obtained from a study of prognosis after radiotherapy for stage I lung cancer. The overall study: The study deemed all of its non-small cell lung cancer patients medically inoperable. More than 5 patients had squamous cell carcinoma and over ten had adenocarcinoma. Study-wide findings and caveats: Patients who went on to get distant metastases had lower Shannon entropy after stereotactic body radiation therapy.

CDR1 and CDR2 (germline): MGHDK, SYGVNS. This CDR3 spans 15 amino acids. Researchers used two-round multiplex PCR to amplify TCR beta CDR3 starting from genomic DNA. During first-round PCR, primers specific to each TRBV and TRBJ gene were used. TCRdb re-called the multiplex PCR reads with MiXCR, one entry per CDR3 protein. The sample carries 9,500 to 15,000 distinct CDR3 sequences, 45% to 60% recorded once. Details on this clonotype: Its antigen is currently unknown. The CDR3 does not end in the conserved phenylalanine or tryptophan, so this is likely a read error.

The sequenced sample was PBMCs, obtained before or after stereotactic body radiation therapy (not recorded which). The V gene is TRBV25-1, the J gene TRBJ2-7, with D tentatively TRBD1 or TRBD2 (5 bases each). The receptor was derived from a donor aged 50 or older with non-small cell lung cancer. This CDR3 is CACSHFRDGLYEQYL. Here the CDR3 DNA reads TGTGCCTGCAGCCACTTCCGGGACGGACTCTACGAGCAGTACTTG.